A single T cell receptor beta chain is shown here with its context. The investigators reverse transcribed all of the isolated RNA, so they sequenced expressed TCRB transcripts. Here immunoSEQ multiplex PCR was the method, and the copy in TCRdb shows in-frame clones only, minus some. The sample lists 600,000 to 650,000 clones; 15% to 19% were seen once. These data come from a study of beta chain features in type 1 diabetes. This receptor was obtained from a man younger than 35 in good health. The sample was naive CD4+ T cells from blood.

The CDR3 protein is CASSPPGRRAKGSYEQYF. In nucleotides, the CDR3 is TGTGCCAGCTCACCCCCTGGACGGAGGGCCAAGGGCTCCTACGAGCAGTACTTC. The J gene is TRBJ2-7, the V gene TRBV18; perhaps TRBD2 as D (6 bases). The germline V and J ends were trimmed by 3 bases and 0 bases, with 21 bases remaining between them. From germline, CDR1 is KGHSH and CDR2 LQKENI. CDR3 length: 18 residues.